The clone carrying this T cell receptor beta chain came up many times. The antigen is not known. MiXCR was run by TCRdb on the 5' RACE reads, yielding one entry per CDR3 protein. This sample has 25,000 to 35,000 distinct CDR3 sequences, with roughly 4.5% found just once. The sample originates from a study of T cells after yellow fever vaccination. Study-wide background: SMART-Seq v4 Ultra Low Input prepared the low-cell-number fractions. General study findings and limits: The secondary response was weaker, and its peak arrived faster, on day 5 versus 15. Contamination by abundant bulk-population clonotypes could be present in FACS-sorted repertoires. Reappearing after the booster were most of the clones from primary vaccination (around 96% CD4, approximately 86% CD8).

The CDR3 runs to 13 residues. Trimming took 2 bases from V and 6 from J, leaving 9 bases between them. Germline-derived CDR1 and CDR2 are MNHEY and SVGEGT. The gene calls are TRBV6-2 or TRBV6-3 and TRBJ2-3; unclear D gene. The TCR sequence derives from a man aged 30-40 years who received the YFV17D yellow fever vaccine. Sequences were derived from CD8+ T cells sorted from PBMCs, sampled 5 days after the yellow fever booster vaccination. The CDR3 DNA is TGTGCCAGCAGTTACCCCTCCTCGGATACGCAGTATTTT. Its protein is CASSYPSSDTQYF.